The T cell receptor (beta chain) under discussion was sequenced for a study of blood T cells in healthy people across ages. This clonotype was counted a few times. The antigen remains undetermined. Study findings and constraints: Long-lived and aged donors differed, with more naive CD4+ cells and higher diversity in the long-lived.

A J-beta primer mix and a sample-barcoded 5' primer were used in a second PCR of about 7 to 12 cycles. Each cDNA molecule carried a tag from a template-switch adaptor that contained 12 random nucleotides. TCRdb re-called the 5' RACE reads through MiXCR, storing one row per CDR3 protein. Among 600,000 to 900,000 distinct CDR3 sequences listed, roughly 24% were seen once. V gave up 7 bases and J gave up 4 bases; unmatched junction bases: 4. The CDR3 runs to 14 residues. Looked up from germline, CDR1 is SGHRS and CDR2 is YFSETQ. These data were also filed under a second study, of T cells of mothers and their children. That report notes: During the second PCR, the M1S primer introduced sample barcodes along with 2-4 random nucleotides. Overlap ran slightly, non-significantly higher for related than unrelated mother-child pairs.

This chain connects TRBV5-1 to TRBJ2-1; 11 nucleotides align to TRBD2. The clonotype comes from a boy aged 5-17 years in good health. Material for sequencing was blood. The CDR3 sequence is CASGGTSGYNEQFF. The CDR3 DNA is TGCGCCAGCGGTGGGACTAGCGGTTACAATGAGCAGTTCTTC.